This passage covers 22 T cell receptor beta chains from one sample sequenced in a study of blood T cell repertoires in COVID-19. Libraries were prepared by immunoSEQ multiplex PCR; TCRdb keeps only in-frame clonotypes and omits some of them. The table lists around 140,000 clones, approximately 81% of them singletons. The sample taken for sequencing was peripheral blood. All receptors come from a man aged 60-69 years with acute or convalescent COVID-19.

The gene calls are TRBV5-1 and TRBJ1-1; 9 bases line up with TRBD1. Germline CDR1 and CDR2: SGHRS and YFSETQ. The CDR3 spans 19 residues. V lost 0 bases and J lost 0; bases outside the gene matches: 12. CDR3 DNA sequence: TGCGCCAGCAGCTTGGGACTCACAGGGGGCGGCCGCTTGAACACTGAAGCTTTCTTT. This gives the protein CASSLGLTGGGRLNTEAFF.

This clone was found once. This chain links TRBV15 with TRBJ1-1; D is possibly TRBD1 (6 bases). Trimming took off 1 base at V and 3 bases at J, with 9 bases between the two ends. Germline assignment: CDR1 LNHNV and CDR2 YYDKDF (reference sequence). CDR3 length: 14 residues. For the CDR3, the DNA is TGTGCCACCAGCAGAGCGCAGGGGTACACTGAAGCTTTCTTT. Protein product: CATSRAQGYTEAFF. Using reference TRBV15 and TRBJ1-1 for the parts outside the CDR3, the full variable domain is DAMVIQNPRYQVTQFGKPVTLSCSQTLNHNVMYWYQQKSSQAPKLLFHYYDKDFNNEADTPDNFQSRRPNTSFCFLDIRSPGLGDTAMYLCATSRAQGYTEAFFGQGTRLTVV.

The chain uses TRBV4-1 and TRBJ1-1, with D uncertain. The CDR3 covers 13 residues. Germline V gene data show CDR1 as MGHRA and CDR2 as YSYEKL. Trimming took off 0 bases at V and 4 bases at J, with 6 bases between the two ends. The CDR3 here is CASSQDSGTEAFF. CDR3 coding DNA: TGCGCCAGCAGCCAAGATTCGGGCACTGAAGCTTTCTTT.

The rearrangement links TRBV2 to TRBJ1-1; 9 positions agree with TRBD1. Germline V lookup: CDR1 SNHLY, CDR2 FYNNEI. CDR3 length equals 14 residues. V shed 8 bases and J 5 bases; nucleotides not matched to a gene: 9. The CDR3 nucleotides read TGTGCCAGCGAGGGACAGGGAGTACGAACTGAAGCTTTCTTT. Translation: CASEGQGVRTEAFF.

This chain links TRBV6-2 or TRBV6-3 with TRBJ1-5, with D possibly matching TRBD1 (5 bases). CDR1 is MNHEY and CDR2 is SVGEGT in the germline V gene. The V end lost 1 base, the J end lost 0 bases, and 16 bases lay between the germline ends. The CDR3 is made up of 18 amino acids. CDR3 DNA sequence: TGTGCCAGCAGTTACTTTTCGGCAGGGTCGAATAGCAATCAGCCCCAGCATTTT. This sequence encodes CASSYFSAGSNSNQPQHF.

CDR3 nucleotides: TGTGCCAGCAGCCAAGTATTGCGGGAGGCGAATGAAAAACTGTTTTTT. This codes for CASSQVLREANEKLFF. The chain carries TRBV4-2 and TRBJ1-4; D is unclear. This CDR3 has 16 residues. CDR1 LGHNA and CDR2 YNFKEQ come from the germline V gene. Trimming removed 1 base from V and 5 bases from J, with 14 bases in between.

This clone was counted a few times. The V and J genes are TRBV29-1 and TRBJ1-3; TRBD1 is a possible D gene (6 bases). Trimming removed 4 bases from V and 4 bases from J, with 8 bases in between. Germline V gives CDR1 SQVTM, CDR2 ANQGSEA. The CDR3 is 12 amino acids. The CDR3 bases are TGCAGCGTTGGGGACACAGGAAACACCATATATTTT. It is translated as CSVGDTGNTIYF.

There are a few counts of this clone. The rearrangement uses TRBV5-1 and TRBJ2-1, with 7 bases that match TRBD1. The germline V gene has CDR1 SGHRS and CDR2 YFSETQ. V lost 3 bases to trimming and J lost 4 bases; unmatched junction nucleotides: 1. The length of the CDR3 is 13 residues. CDR3 residues: CASSWDSYNEQFF. The CDR3 DNA follows: TGCGCCAGCAGCTGGGACAGTTACAATGAGCAGTTCTTC.

The chain is built from TRBV21-1 and TRBJ2-5; TRBD1, the table's D call, was not compared with the DNA. TRBV21-1 is classified as a pseudogene. This CDR3 has 18 amino acids. CDR3 protein: CASSRAGRTGGPKETQYF. CDR3 nucleotide sequence: TGTGCCAGCAGCCGAGCAGGGAGGACAGGGGGGCCCAAAGAGACCCAGTACTTC.

V is TRBV19 and J is TRBJ1-4; a possible D gene is TRBD1 (5 bases). V lost 5 bases and J 7 bases, leaving 20 bases between the germline ends. The CDR3 is made up of 16 amino acids. Germline assignment: CDR1 LNHDA and CDR2 SQIVND (reference sequence). The CDR3 DNA follows: TGTGCCAGTAGTCCCGGGACTCAACCTTGGGGTGAAAAACTGTTTTTT. As protein: CASSPGTQPWGEKLFF.

V gene TRBV3-1 (or the pseudogene TRBV3-2) combines with J gene TRBJ1-1; D perhaps matches TRBD1 (5 bases). CDR1 is LGHDT and CDR2 is YNNKEL in the germline V gene (reference sequence). The length of the CDR3 is 15 residues. V was clipped by 3 bases and J by 1 base, with 12 bases between them. The CDR3 nucleotides read TGTGCCAGCAGCCATCCTTTGGGGGGGAACACTGAAGCTTTCTTT. Its protein product is CASSHPLGGNTEAFF.

The chain employs TRBV4-1 and TRBJ2-1; 8 nucleotides align to TRBD2. The CDR3 totals 16 residues. Trimming removed 4 bases from V and 6 bases from J; junction bases left unmatched: 11. Per germline, CDR1 MGHRA and CDR2 YSYEKL. The CDR3 DNA reads as TGCGCCAGCAGCCTGAAAGCGGGAGTCATAATCAATGAGCAGTTCTTC. Its translation: CASSLKAGVIINEQFF.

V gene TRBV3-1 (or the pseudogene TRBV3-2) combines with J gene TRBJ1-1; D is uncertain. Deletions cut 0 bases from V and 5 bases from J, with 7 bases between. The CDR3 spans 13 residues. Germline V gives CDR1 LGHDT, CDR2 YNNKEL (reference sequence). The CDR3 sequence: CASSQERETEAFF. The CDR3 region has the DNA TGTGCCAGCAGCCAAGAGAGGGAGACTGAAGCTTTCTTT.

The chain carries TRBV5-1 and TRBJ2-1, with D possibly TRBD1 on 5 matching bases. Germline-derived CDR1 and CDR2 are SGHRS and YFSETQ. V was cut by 0 bases and J by 4 bases, with 11 bases left in between. The CDR3 totals 15 residues. The CDR3 sequence: CASSLETARYNEQFF. In nucleotides, the CDR3 is TGCGCCAGCAGCTTGGAGACAGCCCGATACAATGAGCAGTTCTTC.

This clone was counted a few times. The V gene is TRBV9, the J gene TRBJ2-1; 12 positions agree with TRBD2. Germline V gene sequence: CDR1 SGDLS, CDR2 YYNGEE. CDR3 length equals 15 residues. V shed 4 bases and J 5 bases; nucleotides not matched to a gene: 4. The CDR3 DNA reads as TGTGCCAGCAGCCCCCGGACTAGCGGGGACAATGAGCAGTTCTTC. This translates into CASSPRTSGDNEQFF.

This sequence joins TRBV7-6 and TRBJ2-7, with 8 bases lining up with TRBD2. CDR1 and CDR2 (germline): SGHVS, FNYEAQ. This CDR3 has 13 amino acids. V was clipped by 1 base and J by 6 bases; unmatched bases: 2. The CDR3 DNA is TGTGCCAGCAGCTTAGGCGCGGGGGGCGAGCAGTACTTC. Translating it yields CASSLGAGGEQYF. Full variable domain (outside the CDR3, taken from reference TRBV7-6 and TRBJ2-7): GAGVSQSPRYKVTKRGQDVALRCDPISGHVSLYWYRQALGQGPEFLTYFNYEAQQDKSGLPNDRFSAERPEGSISTLTIQRTEQRDSAMYRCASSLGAGGEQYFGPGTRLTVT.

The CDR3 nucleotides are TGTGCCAGCAGGGCGCGCGTGTCTAGCGGGGTTAATGAGCAGTTCTTC. Amino acids: CASRARVSSGVNEQFF. The V call is TRBV3-1 (or the pseudogene TRBV3-2), the J call TRBJ2-1; 9 nucleotides align to TRBD2. This CDR3 region has 16 residues. From germline, CDR1 is LGHDT and CDR2 YNNKEL (reference sequence). V lost 6 bases and J lost 7; bases outside the gene matches: 13.

This chain joins TRBV27 and TRBJ1-5; TRBD1 is a possible D gene (5 bases). This CDR3 comprises 14 residues. Germline CDR1 and CDR2: MNHEY and SMNVEV (reference sequence). Trimming left V 1 base short and J 5 bases short, with 9 bases between. CDR3 bases: TGTGCCAGCAGTTTATTCTCAGGGTATCAGCCCCAGCATTTT. Translation: CASSLFSGYQPQHF.

The chain employs TRBV5-1 and TRBJ2-5, with D possibly being TRBD2 (6 bases). V lost 7 bases, J lost 13 bases, and 17 bases lay in between. Per germline, CDR1 SGHRS and CDR2 YFSETQ. There are 11 residues in the CDR3. The CDR3 reads CASGAEGSAYF. The CDR3 coding sequence is TGCGCCAGCGGGGCGGAGGGCTCCGCGTACTTC. The entire variable domain, with the rest obtained from reference TRBV5-1 and TRBJ2-5, is as follows: KAGVTQTPRYLIKTRGQQVTLSCSPISGHRSVSWYQQTPGQGLQFLFEYFSETQRNKGNFPGRFSGRQFSNSRSEMNVSTLELGDSALYLCASGAEGSAYFGPGTRLLVL.

The CDR3: CASSLAGQGPSYEQYF. CDR3 nucleotides: TGTGCCAGCAGTTTAGCGGGACAGGGGCCTAGCTACGAGCAGTACTTC. The rearrangement uses TRBV27 and TRBJ2-7; 10 bases are a match to TRBD1. Losses at the gene ends were 2 bases for V and 3 bases for J; bases not matched to a gene: 7. From germline, CDR1 is MNHEY and CDR2 SMNVEV (reference sequence). The CDR3 totals 16 residues.

The chain employs TRBV28 and TRBJ1-2; the D is unclear. CDR3 length equals 13 residues. Germline CDR1 and CDR2: MDHEN and SYDVKM. Trimming cost V 5 bases and J 0 bases, with 7 bases left between them. CDR3 in amino acids: CASSTTSNYGYTF. CDR3 nucleotide sequence: TGTGCCAGCAGTACGACTTCTAACTATGGCTACACCTTC.

The chain employs TRBV5-8 and TRBJ2-3; TRBD2 might be the D (7 bases). V lost 6 bases, J lost 6 bases, and 23 bases lay in between. CDR1 SGHTS and CDR2 YDEGEE come from the germline V gene. The CDR3 totals 16 residues. The CDR3 DNA follows: TGTGCCAGCACCCCCTTTAGGGGGGGGGCCGTTGATACGCAGTATTTT. Protein: CASTPFRGGAVDTQYF.